The source of this TCR beta chain is a study of OX40 agonist ivuxolimab in advanced cancers. Study-wide context: Melanoma, hepatocellular carcinoma, head and neck or renal cell cancer occurred in dose-escalation patients. A mean age of about 56 years, range about 23 to 80, was recorded, and approximately 85% were male.

Peripheral blood came from all dose cohorts at three timepoints. Clones were read by immunoSEQ multiplex PCR, and TCRdb kept only the in-frame ones, dropping some. The sample consists of about 48,000 clones, approximately 88% of them appearing once. Germline assignment: CDR1 SEHNR and CDR2 FQNEAQ (reference sequence). The CDR3 has 13 residues. The V and J ends lost 5 bases and 5 bases respectively, with 11 bases between them. The V and J genes are TRBV7-9 and TRBJ2-3; tentatively, D is TRBD1 (6 bases). This receptor was identified in an adult with an advanced solid tumor such as melanoma, head and neck, liver or kidney cancer. Sequencing was performed on CD4+ or CD8+ T cells sorted from blood, taken in a trial of the OX40 agonist ivuxolimab. Here the CDR3 DNA reads TGTGCCAGCAGCCCTGGACAGATAGATACGCAGTATTTT. Its translation: CASSPGQIDTQYF.